These 6 T cell receptor beta chains were sequenced from one sample in a study of T-cell memory formation after mild COVID-19. One entry per CDR3 protein results from TCRdb running MiXCR on the 5' RACE reads. The sample has under 300,000 distinct CDR3 sequences, over 15% seen once. Sequenced: PBMCs or a T cell subset sorted from them (not recorded which). These receptors all come from a man aged 18 to 30 who had mild COVID-19 (a few samples of this study predate the infection). Cell type and time point are not known.

Note on this clonotype: An end of the junction differs from the germline gene, which may be a read error. The V gene is TRBV7-2, the J gene TRBJ2-3, with a tentative D call TRBD2 (5 bases). Germline V gives CDR1 SGHTA, CDR2 FQGNSA. The CDR3 spans 17 residues. The CDR3 loop is CASSLALVTRSTDPQYF. The CDR3 DNA follows: TGTGCCAGCAGCTTAGCGCTAGTCACTAGAAGCACAGATCCGCAGTATTTT.

CDR3: CSARTGDSYNSPLHF. In DNA, the CDR3 is TGCAGTGCTCGTACAGGGGATTCCTATAATTCACCCCTCCACTTT. The V call is TRBV20-1, the J call TRBJ1-6, with 7 bases that match TRBD1. The CDR3 runs to 15 residues. V shed 5 bases, J shed 1 base, and the junction held 5 bases outside the gene matches. The germline CDR1 and CDR2 sequences are DFQATT and SNEGSKA (reference sequence).

The J gene is TRBJ1-6, the V gene TRBV20-1; D possibly corresponds to TRBD1 (6 bases). Trimming pared 3 bases from V and 9 bases from J, leaving 15 bases between. This CDR3 has 14 residues. Germline V gene data show CDR1 as DFQATT and CDR2 as SNEGSKA (reference sequence). The CDR3 sequence: CSAREQGFGSPLHF. As DNA, the CDR3 is TGCAGTGCTAGGGAACAGGGCTTCGGTTCACCCCTCCACTTT.

J is TRBJ2-3 and V is TRBV6-5; unclear D gene. Trimming left V 6 bases short and J 6 bases short, with 16 bases between. The CDR3 sequence is 14 residues long. Germline values: CDR1 MNHEY, CDR2 SVGAGI. The CDR3 loop reads CASRFLRGSDTQYF. Here the CDR3 DNA reads TGTGCCAGCAGGTTCCTTAGAGGTTCGGATACGCAGTATTTT.

V is TRBV4-1 and J is TRBJ1-5; the D is unclear. CDR1 and CDR2 from the germline V gene are MGHRA and YSYEKL. The CDR3 has 16 residues. Trimming took off 6 bases at V and 1 base at J, with 16 bases between the two ends. The CDR3: CASSLRGSASNQPQHF. The CDR3 nucleotides read TGCGCCAGCAGTCTTCGGGGAAGTGCGAGCAATCAGCCCCAGCATTTT.

This clonotype was seen only a few times. The genes are TRBV5-1 and TRBJ1-3; perhaps TRBD1 as D (6 bases). CDR1 SGHRS and CDR2 YFSETQ come from the germline V gene. Trimming removed 3 bases from V and 0 bases from J, with 13 bases in between. The CDR3 totals 16 residues. The CDR3 region has the DNA TGCGCCAGCAGCTGGGGGGACACTCCCTCTGGAAACACCATATATTTT. It yields the protein CASSWGDTPSGNTIYF.